This entry describes one TCR beta chain. Its antigen is as yet unknown. The data were taken from a study of T cells in Graves' hyperthyroidism and ophthalmopathy. Study in general: Upon initial diagnosis and before any treatment, peripheral blood was collected. Broader study findings: Most thyroid clonotypes expanded above 0.001 were also detected in blood.

Trimming took 4 bases from V and 5 from J; bases not matched to a gene: 7. The CDR3 length is 15 residues. The germline V gene encodes CDR1 SEHNR and CDR2 FQNEAQ (reference sequence). Researchers amplified the TCR beta CDR3 regions from RNA transcripts. Initially, a first-round RT-PCR of the TCR CDR3 employed the HTBI primer set. TCRdb reprocessed the multiplex PCR reads via MiXCR and lists one record per CDR3 protein. The sample carries hundreds of thousands of distinct CDR3 sequences, roughly 20% recorded once. The chain is built from TRBV7-9 and TRBJ2-1; 8 nucleotides align to TRBD1. The sample taken for sequencing was blood. This TCR came from a man younger than 45 with Graves' ophthalmopathy. The CDR3 region has the DNA TGTGCCAGCAGCTCCCCCGGGACAGGAGACAATGAGCAGTTCTTC. Encoded protein: CASSSPGTGDNEQFF.